The present entry profiles one T cell receptor beta chain with its context. This sample stems from a study of blood T cell repertoires in COVID-19. Study information: COVID-19 samples from acute and convalescent phases originated in the United States, Italy and Spain. From T cells, B-cell-depleted T cells, or PBMCs came the material, which was cDNA or gDNA.

Trimming cost V 4 bases and J 1 base, with 10 bases left between them. Germline assignment: CDR1 MNHNY and CDR2 SVGAGI (reference sequence). This CDR3 has 14 amino acids. Original analysis: How many nucleated cells were present was estimated from reference gene primer amplification. Assay used: immunoSEQ multiplex PCR; TCRdb lists only in-frame clones, some missing. Clone size and the V and J calls come from that table; the DNA yielded D and trimming. The data hold approximately 100,000 clones, with 65% to 90% observed a single time. Sequences were obtained from peripheral blood. This chain connects TRBV6-6 to TRBJ1-1, with D hard to call. The clonotype comes from a woman older than 75 with active or convalescent COVID-19. The CDR3 loop reads CASSLSHENTEAFF. In nucleotides, the CDR3 is TGTGCCAGCAGTTTATCACACGAGAACACTGAAGCTTTCTTT.